A single sample gave rise to the 24 T cell receptor beta chains below, sequenced in a study of regulatory T cells in long-lasting Graves disease (dated by TCRdb to about 2021). Libraries were prepared through multiplex PCR. The sequencer was an Illumina HiSeq 4000. CDR3 regions were amplified by Arm-PCR with iRepertoire HTBI primers to construct TCR beta libraries. TCRdb reprocessing: public reads trimmed at Q25 with fastp, clones called with MiXCR, in-frame beta chains kept. When rows share a CDR3 protein, they turn into one entry using the most common DNA and genes. The sample includes approximately 350,000 distinct CDR3 sequences, with 16% observed a single time. Of the sample, 30% is held by the ten largest clones. Taken with the paper, the label for time point translates to: newly diagnosed GD, antithyroid drugs for less than 3 months. RNA was extracted from PBMCs in TRIzol for both TCR sequencing and RNA sequencing.

These same data were also listed under a study on T cells in Graves' hyperthyroidism and ophthalmopathy.

Sequencing was performed on peripheral blood mononuclear cells (PBMCs), taken at new diagnosis, from a patient treated with antithyroid drugs. Every receptor here comes from a man aged 40-49 years with Graves disease. Donor details come from another sample of the same person, matched by shared clones.

This clonotype was picked up many times. The gene calls are TRBV6-4 and TRBJ1-1; D remains unclear. Trimming took 5 bases from V and 2 from J, leaving 12 bases between them. Germline-derived CDR1 and CDR2 are MRHNA and SNTAGT. The CDR3 length is 14 residues. The CDR3 nucleotides read TGTGCCAGCAGTCCCTCCAGCGGAAACACTGAAGCTTTCTTT. Protein sequence: CASSPSSGNTEAFF.

This clonotype has only a few counts. This chain connects TRBV28 to TRBJ2-1; possible D gene TRBD2, 7 bases. Trimming stripped 2 bases from V and 8 bases from J, with 16 bases between. Germline values: CDR1 MDHEN, CDR2 SYDVKM. CDR3 length equals 15 residues. For the CDR3, the DNA is TGTGCCAGCAGTTTAGGGGGGGCCGGGAGAGATGAGCAGTTCTTC. Residues: CASSLGGAGRDEQFF.

In this sample, this clonotype turned up many times. This chain uses TRBV12-3 or TRBV12-4 with TRBJ1-1; the D is unclear. The CDR3 loop spans 13 amino acids. The V end lost 2 bases, the J end lost 11 bases, and 15 bases lay between the germline ends. The CDR3: CASSLLEGMYAFF. CDR3 DNA: TGTGCCAGCAGTTTATTGGAGGGAATGTACGCTTTCTTT.

The table lists this clonotype with a count of one. The conserved phenylalanine or tryptophan normally closing the CDR3 is absent here, so this likely arose from a read error. V is TRBV7-2 and J is TRBJ2-7; D call uncertain. V lost 1 base and J lost 6, with 4 bases in between. The CDR3 totals 11 residues. Germline CDR1 is SGHTA and CDR2 is FQGNSA. The CDR3 protein is CASSLGLEQYS. The CDR3 DNA follows: TGTGCCAGCAGCTTAGGCCTCGAGCAGTACTCC.

This clonotype showed up just a few times. V gene TRBV20-1 combines with J gene TRBJ2-5; 7 bases agree with TRBD2. V was clipped by 6 bases and J by 5 bases; unmatched bases: 6. The CDR3 runs 12 residues. From germline, CDR1 is DFQATT and CDR2 SNEGSKA (reference sequence). CDR3 sequence: CSAKTSSETQYF. The CDR3 nucleotides are TGCAGTGCCAAGACTAGCTCGGAGACCCAGTACTTC.

J is TRBJ2-5 and V is TRBV7-2, with TRBD2 as a possible D gene (5 bases). Trimming pared 4 bases from V and 5 bases from J, leaving 14 bases between. Germline V lookup: CDR1 SGHTA, CDR2 FQGNSA. The length of the CDR3 is 14 residues. The CDR3, as DNA: TGTGCCAGCAGCTCCCCCTGGACTCGGGAGACCCAGTACTTC. It yields the protein CASSSPWTRETQYF.

Comments on this clonotype: A far larger clone differs by one base, so this is likely a read error. The V and J genes are TRBV28 and TRBJ2-5, with TRBD1 matching over 8 bases. This CDR3 contains 13 residues. Germline V gives CDR1 MDHEN, CDR2 SYDVKM. The V gene end was trimmed by 6 bases and the J gene end by 6 bases; junction bases not matched to a gene: 6. Written as DNA, the CDR3 is TGTGCCAGCAGACAGGGGGTAACCCAGACCCAGTACTTC. This gives the protein CASRQGVTQTQYF. Using reference TRBV28 and TRBJ2-5 for the parts outside the CDR3, the full variable domain is DVKVTQSSRYLVKRTGEKVFLECVQDMDHENMFWYRQDPGLGLRLIYFSYDVKMKEKGDIPEGYSVSREKKERFSLILESASTNQTSMYLCASRQGVTQTQYFGPGTRLLVL.

This clonotype was observed at least ten times. The V gene is TRBV3-1, the J gene TRBJ2-3; 8 bases are shared with TRBD2. CDR3 length equals 16 residues. Germline CDR1 LGHDT, CDR2 YNNKEL (reference sequence). Trimming cost V 0 bases and J 0 bases; bases outside gene matches: 2. CDR3 sequence reads: CASSQEWTSSTDTQYF. DNA of the CDR3: TGTGCCAGCAGCCAAGAATGGACTAGCAGCACAGATACGCAGTATTTT.

J is TRBJ1-2 and V is TRBV6-1, with D possibly being TRBD1 (5 bases). Germline V gives CDR1 MNHNS, CDR2 SASEGT. V was trimmed by 2 bases and J by 5 bases, leaving 9 bases between them. The CDR3 is 13 amino acids. The CDR3 loop reads CASSELAGYGYTF. DNA for the CDR3: TGTGCCAGCAGTGAACTGGCAGGGTATGGCTACACCTTC.

Worth noting for this clonotype: One base away lies a much larger clone, so this may be a sequencing read error. The chain links TRBV5-6 to TRBJ2-1, with D perhaps assigned TRBD1 or TRBD2 (6 bases each). The CDR3 has 16 amino acids. CDR1 is SGHDT, CDR2 YYEEEE, per germline. Trimming cost V 0 bases and J 10 bases, with 20 bases left between them. The CDR3, as DNA: TGTGCCAGCAGCTTGGGACAGAGGGGGGCTGTGGGGGAGCAGTTCTTC. This codes for CASSLGQRGAVGEQFF.

This clonotype was counted at least ten times. The gene calls are TRBV9 and TRBJ2-1; D perhaps matches TRBD2 (6 bases). Germline V gives CDR1 SGDLS, CDR2 YYNGEE. Trimming stripped 2 bases from V and 2 bases from J, with 11 bases between. This CDR3 region has 15 residues. The CDR3, as DNA: TGTGCCAGCAGCGTCCGGGGACTTGCCTACAATGAGCAGTTCTTC. It yields the protein CASSVRGLAYNEQFF. The variable domain in full, with the rest retrieved from reference TRBV9 and TRBJ2-1, is DSGVTQTPKHLITATGQRVTLRCSPRSGDLSVYWYQQSLDQGLQFLIQYYNGEERAKGNILERFSAQQFPDLHSELNLSSLELGDSALYFCASSVRGLAYNEQFFGPGTRLTVL.

This clonotype was found many times. The V call is TRBV28, the J call TRBJ2-2, with D unclear. The germline CDR1 and CDR2 sequences are MDHEN and SYDVKM. The V and J ends lost 2 bases and 6 bases respectively, with 10 bases between them. The CDR3 has 14 residues. As DNA, the CDR3 is TGTGCCAGCAGTTTAGAGTATCTAGCCGGGGAGCTGTTTTTT. Translation: CASSLEYLAGELFF.

This clonotype was detected many times. The chain carries TRBV7-2 and TRBJ1-5; D ambiguous. In germline, CDR1 is SGHTA, CDR2 FQGNSA. CDR3 size: 16 residues. Trimming took 2 bases from V and 0 from J, leaving 11 bases between them. CDR3 protein: CASSLNNFYSNQPQHF. For the CDR3, the DNA is TGTGCCAGCAGCTTAAATAATTTTTATAGCAATCAGCCCCAGCATTTT.

This clonotype came up once. A read error may be the cause here, since a much bigger clone is one base away. This chain uses TRBV28 with TRBJ2-5; no firm D call. The end of the DNA fits TRBJ2-1 better, so the J call may be wrong. Germline CDR1 and CDR2: MDHEN and SYDVKM. The CDR3 totals 14 residues. The CDR3 bases are TGTGCCAGCAGCCTCCCGGGTCGGCCGCATGGGCAGTTCTTC. Translation gives CASSLPGRPHGQFF.

The rearrangement joins TRBV20-1 to TRBJ2-5, with 11 nucleotides matching TRBD2. The J call is doubtful: the DNA matches TRBJ2-1 better. This CDR3 has 13 amino acids. CDR1 and CDR2 from the germline V gene are DFQATT and SNEGSKA (reference sequence). The CDR3 loop reads CSTGSGGALEQFF. Here the CDR3 DNA reads TGCAGTACCGGTAGCGGGGGGGCCCTTGAGCAGTTCTTC.

There are many counts of this clonotype. V is TRBV18 and J is TRBJ1-1, with a possible D match to TRBD1 (6 bases). The ends were cut back, 1 base at V and 2 bases at J, with 17 bases in the middle. The CDR3 extends over 17 amino acids. CDR1 and CDR2 (germline): KGHSH, LQKENI. DNA for the CDR3: TGTGCCAGCTCACCACTTACGTCAGGGGCTGGAAACACTGAAGCTTTCTTT. This sequence encodes CASSPLTSGAGNTEAFF.

The chain has TRBV11-3 and TRBJ2-3; maybe TRBD2 (6 bases). Per germline, CDR1 SGHNT and CDR2 YENEEA. CDR3 length equals 14 residues. V gave up 4 bases and J gave up 5 bases, with 13 bases separating them. The DNA for the CDR3 is TGTGCCAGCAGCTCCGGAGGGGCGATAGATACGCAGTATTTT. Protein: CASSSGGAIDTQYF.

This clonotype came up many times. The CDR3 DNA is TGTGCCAGCACTCTAGGGAGGCCGAACACTGAAGCTTTCTTT. Amino acids: CASTLGRPNTEAFF. The chain links TRBV6-1 to TRBJ1-1, with D hard to call. The CDR3 runs to 14 residues. Trimming removed 7 bases at V and 1 base at J, with 13 bases between. Germline V gives CDR1 MNHNS, CDR2 SASEGT.

This clonotype has at least ten counts. This chain uses TRBV5-1 with TRBJ1-6, with 8 nucleotides matching TRBD1. With V trimmed by 2 bases and J by 7 bases, 5 bases remained unmatched. Per the germline V gene, CDR1 is SGHRS and CDR2 is YFSETQ. The CDR3 extends over 15 amino acids. CDR3: CASSLSQGANSPLHF. In nucleotides, the CDR3 is TGCGCCAGCAGCTTAAGCCAGGGGGCAAATTCACCCCTCCACTTT.

There are many counts of this clonotype. V is TRBV20-1 and J is TRBJ1-1; 7 nucleotides align to TRBD1. Germline CDR1 is DFQATT and CDR2 is SNEGSKA (reference sequence). Losses at the gene ends were 2 bases for V and 5 bases for J; bases not matched to a gene: 5. The CDR3 totals 13 residues. In DNA form, the CDR3 reads TGCAGTGCTAGATGGACAGGAGGGACTGAAGCTTTCTTT. Its translation: CSARWTGGTEAFF.

This clonotype has at least ten counts. The V call is TRBV20-1, the J call TRBJ2-7; D may be TRBD1 (6 bases). The V gene lost 2 bases and the J gene lost 1 base, with 18 bases spanning the gap. The CDR3 loop spans 16 amino acids. From germline, CDR1 is DFQATT and CDR2 SNEGSKA (reference sequence). The CDR3 region has the DNA TGCAGTGCTAGACCTCTCTACCGGACAGCGTCCTACGAGCAGTACTTC. It is translated as CSARPLYRTASYEQYF.

This clonotype was found a few times. V gene TRBV25-1 combines with J gene TRBJ1-4, with 8 bases lining up with TRBD1. The CDR3 has 15 amino acids. Germline CDR1 MGHDK, CDR2 SYGVNS. V shed 4 bases and J 8 bases; nucleotides not matched to a gene: 9. CDR3 sequence: CASSGAGGTGEKLFF. The CDR3 coding sequence is TGTGCCAGCAGTGGGGCAGGGGGCACGGGGGAAAAACTGTTTTTT. Together with reference TRBV25-1 and TRBJ1-4, the CDR3 gives the full variable domain: EADIYQTPRYLVIGTGKKITLECSQTMGHDKMYWYQQDPGMELHLIHYSYGVNSTEKGDLSSESTVSRIRTEHFPLTLESARPSHTSQYLCASSGAGGTGEKLFFGSGTQLSVL.

Ten or more counts support this clonotype. The chain links TRBV4-1 to TRBJ2-7; 10 bases map to TRBD1. CDR1 and CDR2 (germline): MGHRA, YSYEKL. With V trimmed by 1 base and J by 4 bases, 7 bases remained unmatched. The length of the CDR3 is 16 residues. CDR3 protein: CASSQVFRQGAYEQYF. DNA of the CDR3: TGCGCCAGCAGCCAAGTGTTCCGACAGGGGGCTTACGAGCAGTACTTC.

This rearrangement joins TRBV7-9 to TRBJ1-3; D is unresolved. CDR3 length: 14 residues. The germline gives CDR1 SEHNR, CDR2 FQNEAQ (reference sequence). Trimming cost V 5 bases and J 2 bases, with 10 bases left between them. CDR3 sequence (DNA): TGTGCCAGCAGCCCTGCCGGACCTGGAAACACCATATATTTT. Translating gives CASSPAGPGNTIYF.